The clone carrying this T cell receptor (beta chain) was observed once. What it recognizes is unknown. One junction end disagrees with the germline gene, perhaps due to a read error. Measured with immunoSEQ multiplex PCR; TCRdb has only the in-frame clones, and not every one. This table has tens of thousands of clones, 85% to 95% appearing once. Surgery cases with the highest brain T cell transcript signatures were chosen for sequencing. Pre-surgery treatment included at least one anti-epileptic drug. The sample belongs to a study of brain T cells in children with intractable seizures. Study findings and constraints: Clones missing pre-surgery may reflect undersampling of that blood sample. Viral specificity was inferred only from CDR3 similarity; HCMV serostatus was unknown.

The sample was peripheral blood, taken at surgery. The receptor's source is a boy in the first two years of life with tuberous sclerosis and intractable seizures.

In DNA form, the CDR3 reads TGTGCCGGCAGGCGGACGCCCGAGGTTGGAAACACCATATATTTT. This sequence encodes CAGRRTPEVGNTIYF. The chain recombines TRBV5-8 with TRBJ1-3; D remains ambiguous. Germline V lookup: CDR1 SGHTS, CDR2 YDEGEE. The CDR3 has 15 residues.